This TCR beta chain was recorded in a study of graft-versus-host responses after intestinal transplantation. Across the whole study: Multivisceral, liver-intestinal, or isolated intestinal transplants were given to recipients. All recipients were given anti-thymocyte globulin induction, and tacrolimus and steroids were then administered for 2 to 4 years. Study findings and constraints: GvH clones surfaced in recipient marrow, some emerging earlier in ileum or blood. High graft-versus-host to host-versus-graft T cell clonal ratios marked allografts of patients with graft-donor macrochimerism.

Germline V gene data show CDR1 as MGHRA and CDR2 as YSYEKL. The CDR3 has 14 residues. V dropped 0 bases and J dropped 1 base, with 7 bases sitting between them. TCRdb's copy holds only in-frame clones and misses some; the assay was immunoSEQ multiplex PCR. The table records 35,000 to 45,000 clones, roughly 96% of them present only once. Points on this clone: Its antigen is not identified.

The clonotype was recovered from a human donor who was the organ donor for an intestinal transplant. This chain links TRBV4-1 with TRBJ2-7; no clear D. Material: unstimulated CD8+ T cells sorted from spleen or lymph node cells, obtained before transplant. CDR3 sequence: CASSQDDQSYEQYF. CDR3 sequence (DNA): TGCGCCAGCAGCCAAGATGACCAGTCCTACGAGCAGTACTTC.